One sample yielded the 18 T cell receptor beta chains listed below, sequenced in a study of T cell repertoires in cytomegalovirus infection. TCRdb reprocessed the reads via MiXCR and lists one record per CDR3 protein. In the table there are some 680,000 distinct CDR3 sequences, less than 40% of which are singletons. The sample was PBMCs. The receptors were sampled from a human donor in good health (CMV status not recorded). Some clones in this sample may be carry-over from other donors' samples.

This clonotype was recorded once. Since no conserved phenylalanine or tryptophan closes the CDR3, a read error is the likely cause. The rearrangement links TRBV10-3 to TRBJ2-5; D is possibly TRBD2 (5 bases). The germline V gene encodes CDR1 ENHRY and CDR2 SYGVKD. The V end lost 5 bases, the J end lost 2 bases, and 9 bases lay between the germline ends. This CDR3 is 13 amino acids long. The CDR3 is CAISMDLQETQYI. The CDR3, as DNA: TGTGCCATCAGTATGGACTTACAAGAGACCCAGTACATC.

The genes are TRBV6-1 and TRBJ2-3, with D possibly TRBD1 on 7 matching bases. Trimming removed 6 bases at V and 7 bases at J, with 20 bases between. The CDR3 contains 15 residues. CDR1 is MNHNS and CDR2 is SASEGT in the germline V gene. The CDR3 region is CASREPAGGTYTQYF. Here the CDR3 DNA reads TGTGCCAGCAGGGAACCTGCAGGGGGGACATATACGCAGTATTTT.

This clonotype turned up a few times. The gene calls are TRBV20-1 and TRBJ2-7, with D uncertain. The CDR3 is made up of 14 amino acids. Germline CDR1 reads DFQATT; CDR2 reads SNEGSKA (reference sequence). Trimming removed 6 bases from V and 0 bases from J, with 15 bases in between. Here the CDR3 DNA reads TGCAGTGCCATCCATCCCGGGTCCTCCTACGAGCAGTACTTC. Its translation: CSAIHPGSSYEQYF.

This clonotype was observed a few times. The V call is TRBV7-2, the J call TRBJ1-1; weak D call: TRBD1 (5 bases). V lost 6 bases to trimming and J lost 10 bases, with 15 bases between them. This CDR3 is built from 12 residues. Per the germline V gene, CDR1 is SGHTA and CDR2 is FQGNSA. The CDR3 loop reads CASRQQRGAAFF. Here the CDR3 DNA reads TGTGCCAGCAGGCAACAACGTGGGGCAGCTTTCTTT.

J is TRBJ2-5 and V is TRBV19; TRBD1 aligns across 12 bases. Trimming took 10 bases from V and 5 from J; bases not matched to a gene: 11. The germline gives CDR1 LNHDA, CDR2 SQIVND (reference sequence). The CDR3 is 15 residues long. Here the CDR3 reads CATKPGQGAKETQYF. The CDR3 DNA reads as TGTGCCACCAAGCCGGGACAGGGGGCTAAGGAGACCCAGTACTTC.

As DNA, the CDR3 is TGTGCCAGCAACCCAGGCCTAGCGGGGGGCTCTGGGGCCAACGTCCTGACTTTC. As protein: CASNPGLAGGSGANVLTF. The V call is TRBV12-3 or TRBV12-4, the J call TRBJ2-6; 11 nucleotides match TRBD2. The junction had 8 bases not matched to a gene; V was cut back by 7 bases and J by 0 bases. The CDR3 loop spans 18 amino acids.

This clonotype was counted many times. The J gene is TRBJ1-2, the V gene TRBV12-5; D gene unclear. CDR3 size: 13 residues. From germline, CDR1 is LGHNT and CDR2 FRNRAP. Deletions cut 7 bases from V and 6 bases from J, with 15 bases between. The CDR3 is CASAQDPGNGYTF. Here the CDR3 DNA reads TGTGCTAGTGCCCAGGACCCCGGGAATGGCTACACCTTC. Variable domain in full (rest from reference TRBV12-5 and TRBJ1-2): DARVTQTPRHKVTEMGQEVTMRCQPILGHNTVFWYRQTMMQGLELLAYFRNRAPLDDSGMPKDRFSAEMPDATLATLKIQPSEPRDSAVYFCASAQDPGNGYTFGSGTRLTVV.

This chain connects TRBV5-6 to TRBJ2-3, with TRBD2 as a possible D gene (5 bases). The CDR3 loop spans 16 amino acids. CDR1 is SGHDT and CDR2 is YYEEEE in the germline V gene. V was shortened by 3 bases and J by 5 bases, with 19 bases between the two germline ends. Here the CDR3 DNA reads TGTGCCAGCAGCTGGCGAACTGCGGGTGCGGGAGATACGCAGTATTTT. Translated: CASSWRTAGAGDTQYF.

This chain links TRBV5-1 with TRBJ2-7, with D possibly matching TRBD2 (7 bases). Trimming left V 4 bases short and J 3 bases short, with 14 bases between. The CDR3 loop spans 14 amino acids. The germline CDR1 and CDR2 sequences are SGHRS and YFSETQ. The CDR3 sequence is CASSGTTGFYEQYF. The DNA of the CDR3 is TGCGCCAGCAGCGGGACTACAGGGTTCTACGAGCAGTACTTC.

The sample holds a few counts of this clonotype. V and J are TRBV12-3 or TRBV12-4 and TRBJ1-3; 9 bases line up with TRBD1. The ends lost 7 bases at V and 3 bases at J; junction bases unmatched: 22. The CDR3 is 20 amino acids. The CDR3 DNA is TGTGCCAGCACTTCCCCCGTCTCACAGGGGGCTTTAGGACGTGGAAACACCATATATTTT. Protein: CASTSPVSQGALGRGNTIYF.

This sequence joins TRBV29-1 and TRBJ1-3; D call uncertain. The germline V gene has CDR1 SQVTM and CDR2 ANQGSEA. CDR3 length: 13 amino acids. Trimming removed 3 bases at V and 0 bases at J, with 6 bases between. The CDR3, as DNA: TGCAGCGTTGAGCGCGGCTCTGGAAACACCATATATTTT. Protein product: CSVERGSGNTIYF.

This clonotype was counted at least ten times. The chain carries TRBV7-2 and TRBJ2-3, with 8 nucleotides matching TRBD2. Germline V gives CDR1 SGHTA, CDR2 FQGNSA. With V trimmed by 1 base and J by 1 base, 1 base remained unmatched. The CDR3 covers 15 residues. CDR3 region: CASSLDGRGTDTQYF. The DNA for the CDR3 is TGTGCCAGCAGCTTAGACGGGAGGGGCACAGATACGCAGTATTTT.

This clonotype was observed at least ten times. The chain combines TRBV7-3 with TRBJ1-2; the match to TRBD1 covers 7 bases. The CDR3 sequence is 13 residues long. Trimming cost V 5 bases and J 4 bases; bases outside gene matches: 4. Germline V gene lookup returns CDR1 SGHTA and CDR2 FQGTGA. This CDR3 is CASSPQGGYGYTF. As DNA, the CDR3 is TGTGCCAGCAGCCCCCAGGGGGGCTATGGCTACACCTTC.

The rearrangement uses TRBV10-3 and TRBJ2-3, with 13 bases fitting TRBD2. Germline values: CDR1 ENHRY, CDR2 SYGVKD. The CDR3 is 14 amino acids. Trimming took 6 bases from V and 5 from J; bases not matched to a gene: 2. Here the CDR3 reads CAISGLAGVDTQYF. DNA for the CDR3: TGTGCCATCAGCGGACTAGCGGGGGTAGATACGCAGTATTTT.

This clonotype has just a few counts. The V gene is TRBV7-9, the J gene TRBJ2-7, with 8 bases identical to TRBD2. The V gene end was trimmed by 5 bases and the J gene end by 2 bases; junction bases not matched to a gene: 5. CDR1 is SEHNR, CDR2 FQNEAQ, per germline (reference sequence). CDR3 length: 14 amino acids. CDR3 nucleotide sequence: TGTGCCAGCAGCCAAGACGGGAGGGCCTACGAGCAGTACTTC. Its protein is CASSQDGRAYEQYF.

The rearrangement links TRBV2 to TRBJ1-4; D is unresolved. Germline values: CDR1 SNHLY, CDR2 FYNNEI. Trimming took off 1 base at V and 10 bases at J, with 16 bases between the two ends. CDR3 length: 15 residues. Here the CDR3 reads CASSEVSGPRGKLFF. CDR3 nucleotide sequence: TGTGCCAGCAGTGAAGTCTCCGGGCCCCGTGGAAAACTGTTTTTT.

This clonotype was counted many times. V usage is TRBV12-3 or TRBV12-4 and J usage is TRBJ1-1; D is undetermined. This CDR3 spans 13 amino acids. With 9 bases removed from V and 0 bases from J, the gap between germline ends came to 11 bases. DNA of the CDR3: TGTGCCAGTAAGATCGGGATGAACACTGAAGCTTTCTTT. Translated: CASKIGMNTEAFF.

Regarding this clonotype: One end of the junction fails to match germline, which may point to a read error. This sequence joins TRBV7-9 and TRBJ2-1, with 9 bases identical to TRBD1. CDR1 and CDR2 from the germline V gene are SEHNR and FQNEAQ (reference sequence). This CDR3 has 15 residues. DNA of the CDR3: TGTGCCAGCAGTTTAGGACAGGGGACAATCAATGAGCAGTTCTTC. Its protein product is CASSLGQGTINEQFF.